These 14 T cell receptor beta chains were all obtained from the same sample, sequenced in a study of CD8 T cells in Susac syndrome. RNA was extracted with the RNeasy kit, and a quantity of about 0.45 to 1 ug was reverse transcribed using random hexamers. TCRdb reanalysed the immunoSEQ multiplex PCR reads using MiXCR and keeps one entry per CDR3 protein. The data hold about 240,000 distinct CDR3 sequences, with 90% to 96% observed a single time. Sequenced: CD4+ T cells from PBMCs. The receptors were gathered from a human donor with Susac syndrome.

This sequence joins TRBV20-1 and TRBJ1-1; 9 nucleotides line up with TRBD1. Trimming removed 3 bases from V and 5 bases from J; junction bases left unmatched: 10. The CDR3 runs to 15 residues. Germline assignment: CDR1 DFQATT and CDR2 SNEGSKA (reference sequence). CDR3 protein: CSASDLGQGGTEAFF. The DNA of the CDR3 is TGCAGTGCTAGCGATCTGGGACAGGGAGGAACTGAAGCTTTCTTT.

The CDR3 DNA reads TGCAGTGCTACAAATCCGCACACTGAAGCTTTCTTT. The encoded protein is CSATNPHTEAFF. This chain connects TRBV20-1 to TRBJ1-1; no clear D gene. This CDR3 has 12 amino acids. Germline V gene sequence: CDR1 DFQATT, CDR2 SNEGSKA (reference sequence). The V and J ends lost 4 bases and 3 bases respectively, with 9 bases between them.

The chain joins TRBV11-2 to TRBJ2-7; weak D call: TRBD1 (5 bases). Germline V lookup: CDR1 SGHAT, CDR2 FQNNGV. V shed 1 base and J shed 12 bases, with 16 bases lying between them. This CDR3 region has 13 residues. The CDR3 DNA reads TGTGCCAGCAGCTTAGCGCGGACCTTAAGGGGGTACTTC. Translating it yields CASSLARTLRGYF.

This sequence joins TRBV30 and TRBJ2-1; 9 positions match TRBD2. V gave up 4 bases and J gave up 8 bases; unmatched junction bases: 15. Germline V gene data show CDR1 as GTSNPN and CDR2 as SVGIG (reference sequence). This CDR3 is built from 16 residues. CDR3 bases: TGTGCCTGGACTTCCCCTGTAGCGGGAGACTCCCATGAGCAGTTCTTC. It yields the protein CAWTSPVAGDSHEQFF. Together with reference TRBV30 and TRBJ2-1, the CDR3 gives the full variable domain: SQTIHQWPATLVQPVGSPLSLECTVEGTSNPNLYWYRQAAGRGLQLLFYSVGIGQISSEVPQNLSASRPQDRQFILSSKKLLLSDSGFYLCAWTSPVAGDSHEQFFGPGTRLTVL.

This clonotype was detected only a few times. The genes are TRBV20-1 and TRBJ1-1, with D possibly being TRBD1 (6 bases). Germline assignment: CDR1 DFQATT and CDR2 SNEGSKA (reference sequence). The CDR3 spans 12 residues. V lost 0 bases and J lost 6, with 8 bases in between. This CDR3 reads CSARDRGAEAFF. In DNA form, the CDR3 reads TGCAGTGCTAGAGATAGGGGGGCTGAAGCTTTCTTT.

This chain connects TRBV12-3 or TRBV12-4 to TRBJ2-3; TRBD2 agrees at 7 bases. This CDR3 region has 15 residues. With V trimmed by 1 base and J by 2 bases, 3 bases remained unmatched. In nucleotides, the CDR3 is TGTGCCAGCAGTTTAGGCGCGGGAGTCACAGATACGCAGTATTTT. Protein sequence: CASSLGAGVTDTQYF.

The V and J genes are TRBV4-1 and TRBJ2-7; 15 bases fit TRBD2. With V trimmed by 4 bases and J by 0 bases, 7 bases remained unmatched. CDR3 length: 18 amino acids. Germline V lookup: CDR1 MGHRA, CDR2 YSYEKL. The chain's CDR3 is CASSRGLAGGSLSYEQYF. As DNA, the CDR3 is TGCGCCAGCAGCCGGGGACTAGCGGGAGGAAGCCTCTCCTACGAGCAGTACTTC.

The chain has TRBV20-1 and TRBJ2-6, with D uncertain. The V end lost 1 base, the J end lost 2 bases, and 9 bases lay between the germline ends. Germline V gene sequence: CDR1 DFQATT, CDR2 SNEGSKA (reference sequence). The CDR3 has 15 amino acids. The CDR3 coding sequence is TGCAGTGCTAGAGTACCGGAGCCTGGGGCCAACGTCCTGACTTTC. This translates into CSARVPEPGANVLTF.

The chain uses TRBV29-1 and TRBJ2-3, with D uncertain. V gave up 5 bases and J gave up 6 bases, with 12 bases separating them. The CDR3 totals 12 residues. Germline lookup yields CDR1 SQVTM and CDR2 ANQGSEA. The chain's CDR3 is CSVKGPLDTQYF. As DNA, the CDR3 is TGCAGCGTTAAGGGCCCTCTGGATACGCAGTATTTT.

This chain uses TRBV18 with TRBJ2-1; 11 nucleotides align to TRBD2. The CDR3 extends over 14 amino acids. Germline lookup yields CDR1 KGHSH and CDR2 LQKENI. Unmatched junction bases numbered 3, after V lost 2 bases and J lost 9 bases. The CDR3 DNA sequence: TGTGCCAGCTCACCAGGCCTAGCGGGAGGTGAGCAGTTCTTC. Its protein product is CASSPGLAGGEQFF.

V usage is TRBV5-4 and J usage is TRBJ2-5, with D possibly being TRBD1 (5 bases). This CDR3 contains 14 residues. V lost 5 bases to trimming and J lost 0 bases, with 11 bases between them. Germline assignment: CDR1 SGHNT and CDR2 YYREEE (reference sequence). The CDR3 region is CASRQQGNQETQYF. The CDR3 region has the DNA TGTGCCAGCAGACAGCAGGGTAACCAAGAGACCCAGTACTTC.

The chain recombines TRBV29-1 with TRBJ2-1, with D tentatively TRBD1 (6 bases). Germline values: CDR1 SQVTM, CDR2 ANQGSEA. This CDR3 spans 14 amino acids. The ends were cut back, 7 bases at V and 14 bases at J, with 27 bases in the middle. The CDR3 DNA is TGCAGCGCACAAAACAATCAGGGGTCCCGAATGGAGTTCTTC. Protein product: CSAQNNQGSRMEFF.

In this sample, this clonotype turned up once. J is TRBJ2-5 and V is TRBV12-3 or TRBV12-4; the D gene is possibly TRBD2 (6 bases). V was clipped by 1 base and J by 5 bases, with 11 bases between them. The CDR3 extends over 14 amino acids. This CDR3 reads CASSLVLARETQYF. The CDR3 DNA follows: TGTGCCAGCAGTTTAGTCCTAGCGAGGGAGACCCAGTACTTC.

The rearrangement joins TRBV29-1 to TRBJ2-1; no clear D gene. The CDR3 has 12 residues. CDR1 is SQVTM, CDR2 ANQGSEA, per germline. The ends were cut back, 4 bases at V and 7 bases at J, with 11 bases in the middle. The CDR3 DNA is TGCAGCGTTGCTCCTAGTCGAAATGAGCAGTTCTTC. As protein: CSVAPSRNEQFF.